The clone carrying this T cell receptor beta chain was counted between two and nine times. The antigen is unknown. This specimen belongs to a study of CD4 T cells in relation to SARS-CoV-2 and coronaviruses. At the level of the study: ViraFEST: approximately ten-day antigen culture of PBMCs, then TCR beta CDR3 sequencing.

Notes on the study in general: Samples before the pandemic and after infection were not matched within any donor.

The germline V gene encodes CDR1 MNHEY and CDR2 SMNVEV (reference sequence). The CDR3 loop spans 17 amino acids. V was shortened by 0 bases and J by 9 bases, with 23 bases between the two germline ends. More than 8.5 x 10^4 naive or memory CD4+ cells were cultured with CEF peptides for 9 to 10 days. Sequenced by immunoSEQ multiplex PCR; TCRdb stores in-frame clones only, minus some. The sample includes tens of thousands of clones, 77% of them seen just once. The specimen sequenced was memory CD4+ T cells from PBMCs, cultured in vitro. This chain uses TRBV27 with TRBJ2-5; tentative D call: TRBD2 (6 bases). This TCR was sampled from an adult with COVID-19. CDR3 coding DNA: TGTGCCAGCAGTTTATCTGCGGGGTGGGCGGCTCAAGGGGCCCAGTACTTC. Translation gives CASSLSAGWAAQGAQYF.